The source of this T cell receptor (beta chain) is a study of blood T cell repertoires in COVID-19. V lost 10 bases and J lost 2; bases outside the gene matches: 5. The CDR3 has 13 amino acids. The germline V gene has CDR1 LNHDA and CDR2 SQIVND (reference sequence). Using immunoSEQ multiplex PCR, the repertoire was profiled, and TCRdb retains in-frame clones only, with some absent. The sample yields 50,000 or so clones, around 85% seen once. V and J are TRBV19 and TRBJ1-3, with 7 bases lining up with TRBD1. Input material: peripheral blood. The sequence was obtained from a human donor in a cohort sampled during active COVID-19. For the CDR3, the DNA is TGTGCCACTCATCAGGGGGCTGGAAACACCATATATTTT. It translates to CATHQGAGNTIYF.